The 12 T cell receptor beta chains below all came from one sample that was sequenced in a study of T cells in narcolepsy. The data were produced by immunoSEQ multiplex PCR, yet TCRdb's version contains in-frame clones alone and is incomplete. The sample records nearly 35,000 clones, around 84% being singletons. Sequenced sample: memory (CD45RA-) CD4+ T cells from blood. The receptor set was obtained from a human donor in good health.

The V and J genes are TRBV27 and TRBJ2-5; 8 bases match TRBD1. The germline V gene encodes CDR1 MNHEY and CDR2 SMNVEV (reference sequence). With 7 bases clipped from V and 7 bases from J, the junction kept 14 bases outside the gene matches. The CDR3 runs to 15 residues. The CDR3 DNA reads TGTGCCAGCACCCAACTCGCCGGACAGGGTGCGACCCAGTACTTC. It yields the protein CASTQLAGQGATQYF.

This clone was seen only once. The V gene is TRBV19, the J gene TRBJ1-2; D unclear. Between the trimmed V and J ends, which lost 3 bases and 3 bases, there was a span of 5 bases. Germline lookup yields CDR1 LNHDA and CDR2 SQIVND (reference sequence). This CDR3 is 12 amino acids long. The CDR3 spells CASSITDYGYTF. The CDR3 DNA reads as TGTGCCAGTAGTATTACGGACTATGGCTACACCTTC.

This clone came up once. The gene calls are TRBV11-3 and TRBJ2-7; weak D call: TRBD2 (6 bases). Germline CDR1 SGHNT, CDR2 YENEEA. Trimming left V 1 base short and J 4 bases short, with 11 bases between. The CDR3 runs 14 residues. The CDR3 nucleotides are TGTGCCAGCAGCTTAGCGCTGGGGGGTTACGAGCAGTACTTC. This sequence encodes CASSLALGGYEQYF.

This sequence joins TRBV19 and TRBJ2-3; TRBD2 matches 14 bases. Germline loops: CDR1 LNHDA, CDR2 SQIVND (reference sequence). This CDR3 is built from 17 residues. V shed 6 bases and J 6 bases; nucleotides not matched to a gene: 11. The CDR3: CASSLGTSGSGGDTQYF. The CDR3 DNA reads as TGTGCCAGTAGCCTTGGGACTAGCGGGAGTGGTGGGGATACGCAGTATTTT.

This clone was observed once. The chain joins TRBV7-8 to TRBJ2-3, with 13 positions matching TRBD2. V shed 5 bases and J 5 bases; nucleotides not matched to a gene: 7. CDR1 SGHVS and CDR2 FQNEAQ come from the germline V gene. The CDR3 contains 16 residues. CDR3 amino acids: CASSPRTSGGRDTQYF. The CDR3 DNA reads TGTGCCAGCAGCCCGAGGACTAGCGGGGGCCGAGATACGCAGTATTTT.

This rearrangement joins TRBV18 to TRBJ2-3; 8 bases are shared with TRBD1. Germline CDR1 is KGHSH and CDR2 is LQKENI. This CDR3 contains 16 residues. V trimming: 2 bases; J trimming: 5 bases; junction bases outside the gene matches: 9. Written as DNA, the CDR3 is TGTGCCAGCTCACCAGGTGATCAGGGGGCGATAGATACGCAGTATTTT. This gives the protein CASSPGDQGAIDTQYF.

This rearrangement joins TRBV6-1 to TRBJ1-1; 8 bases match TRBD1. Germline values: CDR1 MNHNS, CDR2 SASEGT. This CDR3 comprises 14 residues. J lost 5 bases, V lost 4 bases, and 6 bases had no gene match. The CDR3 is CASSGYRGRTEAFF. The DNA for the CDR3 is TGTGCCAGCAGTGGGTACAGGGGGAGAACTGAAGCTTTCTTT.

This chain links TRBV7-2 with TRBJ2-3; D gene unclear. Germline CDR1 and CDR2: SGHTA and FQGNSA. The CDR3 has 13 amino acids. Trimming shortened V by 10 bases and J by 2 bases, and 13 bases separated the two germline ends. The CDR3 spells CATAVRYTDTQYF. In DNA, the CDR3 is TGTGCCACCGCGGTTAGATACACAGATACGCAGTATTTT. Full variable domain (remainder filled in from reference TRBV7-2 and TRBJ2-3): GAGVSQSPSNKVTEKGKDVELRCDPISGHTALYWYRQSLGQGLEFLIYFQGNSAPDKSGLPSDRFSAERTGGSVSTLTIQRTQQEDSAVYLCATAVRYTDTQYFGPGTRLTVL.

This sequence joins TRBV5-1 and TRBJ1-3; D gene uncertain. The germline V gene encodes CDR1 SGHRS and CDR2 YFSETQ. This CDR3 is 13 amino acids long. V shed 5 bases and J shed 8 bases, with 14 bases lying between them. CDR3 nucleotide sequence: TGCGCCAGCAGGACCGGACCCAGAGACACCATATATTTT. Translated: CASRTGPRDTIYF. Full variable domain (outside the CDR3, taken from reference TRBV5-1 and TRBJ1-3): KAGVTQTPRYLIKTRGQQVTLSCSPISGHRSVSWYQQTPGQGLQFLFEYFSETQRNKGNFPGRFSGRQFSNSRSEMNVSTLELGDSALYLCASRTGPRDTIYFGEGSWLTVV.

The chain combines TRBV11-2 with TRBJ2-2, with D tentatively TRBD2 (5 bases). The CDR3 spans 16 residues. Germline values: CDR1 SGHAT, CDR2 FQNNGV. The V gene lost 5 bases and the J gene lost 0 bases, with 13 bases spanning the gap. CDR3 region: CASSPRGGSNTGELFF. The CDR3 bases are TGTGCCAGCAGCCCCAGAGGAGGATCGAACACCGGGGAGCTGTTTTTT. Full variable domain (rest looked up from reference TRBV11-2 and TRBJ2-2): EAGVAQSPRYKIIEKRQSVAFWCNPISGHATLYWYQQILGQGPKLLIQFQNNGVVDDSQLPKDRFSAERLKGVDSTLKIQPAKLEDSAVYLCASSPRGGSNTGELFFGEGSRLTVL.

The rearrangement joins TRBV27 to TRBJ2-7; unclear D gene. This CDR3 has 11 residues. Trimming removed 4 bases from V and 3 bases from J, with 4 bases in between. CDR1 and CDR2 (germline): MNHEY, SMNVEV (reference sequence). The CDR3 coding sequence is TGTGCCAGCAGTTCATTCTACGAGCAGTACTTC. Translating gives CASSSFYEQYF.

The genes are TRBV6-6 and TRBJ2-2; either TRBD1 or TRBD2 may supply D (6 bases each). Trimming shortened V by 6 bases and J by 4 bases, and 12 bases separated the two germline ends. The V gene's germline CDR1 is MNHNY and CDR2 SVGAGI (reference sequence). The CDR3 has 14 residues. The CDR3 region has the DNA TGTGCCAGCAGGAGGGGGGACGGCACCGGGGAGCTGTTTTTT. It codes for CASRRGDGTGELFF.